The sequence of this TCR beta chain was determined in a study of blood T cell repertoires in COVID-19. The method was immunoSEQ multiplex PCR; TCRdb's version includes in-frame clones alone and lacks a portion of them. The table records around 130,000 clones, 84% of them present only once. Germline assignment: CDR1 MNHEY and CDR2 SVGAGI. Trimming stripped 8 bases from V and 9 bases from J, with 8 bases between. The CDR3 loop spans 10 amino acids. This sequence originates from an older woman with acute or convalescent COVID-19. The chain links TRBV6-5 to TRBJ2-1, with TRBD2 as a possible D gene (6 bases). The sequencing input was peripheral blood. The CDR3 coding sequence is TGTGCCAGCGAGGAGGGTGAGCAGTTCTTC. It specifies CASEEGEQFF.